The next 8 T cell receptor beta chains were all read from a single sample in a study of T-cell reconstitution after alpha-beta-depleted transplantation in children. Unique molecular identifiers were used in preparing the TCRbeta library. MiXCR, run by TCRdb on the PCR reads, gives a single entry per CDR3 protein. Seen here are fewer than 700,000 distinct CDR3 sequences, about an eighth observed once, and the top ten hold approximately 2%. The sample was PBMCs, mostly from graft donor cells, taken 360 days after TCRalphabeta/CD19-depleted stem cell transplant. Receptors originate from a male patient younger than 18 who had a stem cell transplant for acute myeloid leukemia, so the T cells may come from the graft donor.

This rearrangement joins TRBV29-1 to TRBJ2-3; D may be TRBD2 (5 bases). CDR1 and CDR2 from the germline V gene are SQVTM and ANQGSEA. The length of the CDR3 is 14 residues. The V gene lost 2 bases and the J gene lost 5 bases, with 14 bases spanning the gap. CDR3 sequence reads: CSVERLGGQDTQYF. The CDR3 nucleotides are TGCAGCGTTGAACGGCTAGGAGGCCAAGATACGCAGTATTTT.

This clonotype has only a few counts. The J gene is TRBJ2-1, the V gene TRBV5-1; D remains ambiguous. V shed 0 bases and J shed 4 bases, with 11 bases lying between them. This CDR3 is 15 amino acids long. Germline CDR1 and CDR2: SGHRS and YFSETQ. The CDR3 protein is CASSLAAALYNEQFF. CDR3 bases: TGCGCCAGCAGCTTGGCGGCGGCTTTATACAATGAGCAGTTCTTC.

This clonotype was counted a few times. The chain joins TRBV7-2 to TRBJ2-2; TRBD1 might be the D (5 bases). Deletions cut 4 bases from V and 6 bases from J, with 9 bases between. The CDR3 covers 13 residues. CDR1 SGHTA and CDR2 FQGNSA come from the germline V gene. Here the CDR3 DNA reads TGTGCCAGCAGCTGGTTGGGGCCCGGGGAGCTGTTTTTT. This sequence encodes CASSWLGPGELFF.

The CDR3 reads CASSPESGGWDEQYF. In nucleotides, the CDR3 is TGTGCCAGCAGTCCTGAGTCCGGGGGCTGGGACGAGCAGTACTTC. This chain uses TRBV6-1 with TRBJ2-7, with D perhaps matching TRBD1 or TRBD2 (6 bases each). The germline V gene encodes CDR1 MNHNS and CDR2 SASEGT. V dropped 5 bases and J dropped 5 bases, with 19 bases sitting between them. The CDR3 totals 15 residues.

V and J are TRBV29-1 and TRBJ2-2, with 11 nucleotides matching TRBD2. V lost 0 bases to trimming and J lost 5 bases; unmatched junction nucleotides: 8. Germline lookup yields CDR1 SQVTM and CDR2 ANQGSEA. This CDR3 is 17 amino acids long. CDR3: CSVEEGWASGRTGELFF. The CDR3 region has the DNA TGCAGCGTTGAAGAGGGTTGGGCTAGCGGGAGGACCGGGGAGCTGTTTTTT.

There are a few counts of this clonotype. The chain couples TRBV28 to TRBJ2-1, with 15 positions matching TRBD2. V lost 2 bases, J lost 0 bases, and 5 bases stayed unmatched. This CDR3 is 19 amino acids long. In germline, CDR1 is MDHEN, CDR2 SYDVKM. The CDR3 loop reads CASSLGGTSGRFSYNEQFF. In nucleotides, the CDR3 is TGTGCCAGCAGTTTAGGAGGGACTAGCGGGAGGTTCTCCTACAATGAGCAGTTCTTC.

This clonotype turned up a few times. This chain links TRBV5-5 with TRBJ1-5; the D gene is possibly TRBD1 (6 bases). Germline values: CDR1 SGHKS, CDR2 YYEKEE (reference sequence). V was pared by 4 bases and J by 6 bases, with 17 bases between. The CDR3 contains 15 residues. The CDR3 here is CASSTTGGGGQPQHF. The CDR3 DNA reads as TGTGCCAGCAGCACCACGGGGGGCGGGGGTCAGCCCCAGCATTTT.

A few counts support this clonotype. The V gene is TRBV6-5, the J gene TRBJ2-2; the D gene is possibly TRBD2 (5 bases). Germline V CDR1 and CDR2: MNHEY, SVGAGI. V dropped 4 bases and J dropped 5 bases, with 14 bases sitting between them. This CDR3 region has 15 residues. The CDR3, as DNA: TGTGCCAGCAGTTTCCAGGCCCCGGGGACCGGGGAGCTGTTTTTT. This sequence encodes CASSFQAPGTGELFF.